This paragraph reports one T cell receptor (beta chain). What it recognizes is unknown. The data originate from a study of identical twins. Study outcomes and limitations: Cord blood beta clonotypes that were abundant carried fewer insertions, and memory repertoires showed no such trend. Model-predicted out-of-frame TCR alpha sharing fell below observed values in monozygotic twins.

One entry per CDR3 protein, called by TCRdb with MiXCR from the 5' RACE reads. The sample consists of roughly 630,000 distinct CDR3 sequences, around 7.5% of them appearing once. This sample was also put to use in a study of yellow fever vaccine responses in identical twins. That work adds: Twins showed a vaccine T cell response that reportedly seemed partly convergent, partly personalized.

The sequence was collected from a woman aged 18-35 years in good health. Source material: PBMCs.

The CDR3 is CASSPGQGTSSYEQYF. DNA for the CDR3: TGTGCCAGCAGCCCGGGGCAGGGAACCAGCTCCTACGAGCAGTACTTC. V and J are TRBV12-3 or TRBV12-4 and TRBJ2-7; D is perhaps TRBD1 or TRBD2 (5 bases each). The V end was cut by 6 bases, the J end by 0 bases, with 18 bases between. This CDR3 has 16 amino acids.